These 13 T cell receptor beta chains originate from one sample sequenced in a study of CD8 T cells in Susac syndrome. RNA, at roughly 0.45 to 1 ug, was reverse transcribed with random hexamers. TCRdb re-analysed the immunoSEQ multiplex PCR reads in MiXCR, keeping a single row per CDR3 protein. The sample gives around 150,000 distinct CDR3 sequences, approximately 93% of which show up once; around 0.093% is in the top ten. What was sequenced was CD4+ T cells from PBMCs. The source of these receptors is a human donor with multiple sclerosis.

The chain's CDR3 is CSVIGTGSYEQYF. The CDR3 DNA is TGCAGCGTTATAGGGACAGGTTCCTACGAGCAGTACTTC. The chain links TRBV29-1 to TRBJ2-7; 8 positions agree with TRBD1. The CDR3 has 13 amino acids. The V segment lost 5 bases and the J segment 1 base; nucleotides outside the gene matches: 4. Looked up from germline, CDR1 is SQVTM and CDR2 is ANQGSEA.

The DNA for the CDR3 is TGTGCCAGCAGTTCGACAGCTTATAATTCACCCCTCCACTTT. Encoded protein: CASSSTAYNSPLHF. V usage is TRBV6-5 and J usage is TRBJ1-6; possible D gene TRBD1, 5 bases. The CDR3 consists of 14 residues. V shed 4 bases and J shed 4 bases, with 8 bases lying between them. Germline assignment: CDR1 MNHEY and CDR2 SVGAGI.

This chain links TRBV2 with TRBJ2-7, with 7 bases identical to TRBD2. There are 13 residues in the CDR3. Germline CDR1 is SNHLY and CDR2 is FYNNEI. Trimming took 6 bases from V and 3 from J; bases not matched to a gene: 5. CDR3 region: CASRAGPIYEQYF. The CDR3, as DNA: TGTGCCAGCAGAGCGGGGCCGATCTACGAGCAGTACTTC.

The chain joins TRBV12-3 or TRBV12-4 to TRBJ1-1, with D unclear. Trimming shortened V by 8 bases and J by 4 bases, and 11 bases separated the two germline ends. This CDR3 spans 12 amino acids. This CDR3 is CASVWALTEAFF. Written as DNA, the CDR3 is TGTGCCAGCGTGTGGGCACTCACTGAAGCTTTCTTT.

The CDR3 region has the DNA TGTGCCAGCAGTTTATCGGGACAGCGGAAAGCTTTCTTT. It codes for CASSLSGQRKAFF. J is TRBJ1-1 and V is TRBV27, with 7 nucleotides matching TRBD1. The CDR3 has 13 residues. J lost 9 bases, V lost 0 bases, and 4 bases had no gene match. CDR1 is MNHEY, CDR2 SMNVEV, per germline (reference sequence).

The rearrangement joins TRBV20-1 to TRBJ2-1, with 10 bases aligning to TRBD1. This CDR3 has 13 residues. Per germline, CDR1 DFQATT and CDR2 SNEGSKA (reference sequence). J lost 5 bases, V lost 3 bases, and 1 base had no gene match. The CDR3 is CSARTGGNNEQFF. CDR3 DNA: TGCAGTGCTAGGACAGGGGGCAACAATGAGCAGTTCTTC.

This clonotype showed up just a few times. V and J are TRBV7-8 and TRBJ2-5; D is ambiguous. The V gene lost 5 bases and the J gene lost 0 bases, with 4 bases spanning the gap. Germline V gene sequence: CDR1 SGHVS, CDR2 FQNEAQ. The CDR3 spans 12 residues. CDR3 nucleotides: TGTGCCAGCAGCCGCGACCAAGAGACCCAGTACTTC. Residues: CASSRDQETQYF.

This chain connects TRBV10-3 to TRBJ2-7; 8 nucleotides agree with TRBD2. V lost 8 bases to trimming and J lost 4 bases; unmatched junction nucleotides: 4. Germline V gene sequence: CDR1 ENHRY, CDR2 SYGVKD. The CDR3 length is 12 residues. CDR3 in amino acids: CAIGSGSYEQYF. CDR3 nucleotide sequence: TGTGCCATCGGGAGCGGGAGTTACGAGCAGTACTTC.

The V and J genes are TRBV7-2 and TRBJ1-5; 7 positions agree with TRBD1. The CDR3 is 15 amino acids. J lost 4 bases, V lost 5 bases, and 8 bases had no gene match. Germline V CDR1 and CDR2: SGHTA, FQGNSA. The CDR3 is CASSLRQGGNQPQHF. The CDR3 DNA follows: TGTGCCAGCAGCCTACGACAGGGCGGGAATCAGCCCCAGCATTTT.

The CDR3 loop reads CASRRLSDNEQFF. The CDR3 region has the DNA TGTGCCAGCAGGCGCCTATCGGACAATGAGCAGTTCTTC. This chain links TRBV6-2 or TRBV6-3 with TRBJ2-1, with D uncertain. The CDR3 loop spans 13 amino acids. Germline lookup yields CDR1 MNHEY and CDR2 SVGEGT. The germline V and J ends were trimmed by 6 bases and 5 bases, with 11 bases remaining between them.

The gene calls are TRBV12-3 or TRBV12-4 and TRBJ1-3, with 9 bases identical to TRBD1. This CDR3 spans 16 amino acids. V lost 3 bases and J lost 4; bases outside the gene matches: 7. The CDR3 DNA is TGTGCCAGCAGTTTCCAGGGACAGGGATTGGGAAACACCATATATTTT. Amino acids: CASSFQGQGLGNTIYF.

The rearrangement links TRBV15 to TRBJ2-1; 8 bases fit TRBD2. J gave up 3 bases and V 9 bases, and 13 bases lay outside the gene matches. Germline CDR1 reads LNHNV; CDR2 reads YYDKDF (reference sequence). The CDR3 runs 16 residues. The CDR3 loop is CATSTGASGRYNEQFF. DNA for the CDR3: TGTGCCACTAGTACCGGGGCTAGCGGGCGCTACAATGAGCAGTTCTTC.

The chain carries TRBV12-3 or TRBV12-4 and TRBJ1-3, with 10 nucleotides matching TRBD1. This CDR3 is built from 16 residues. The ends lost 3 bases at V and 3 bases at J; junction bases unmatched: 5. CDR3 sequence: CASSFSGTGVGNTIYF. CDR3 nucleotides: TGTGCCAGCAGTTTTTCGGGGACAGGGGTTGGAAACACCATATATTTT.